These 6 T cell receptor beta chains came from one sample sequenced in a study of T cell changes during pregnancy in multiple sclerosis (dated by TCRdb to between 2018 and 2020). The receptor library was made with the immunoSEQ multiplex PCR assay. This immuneACCESS table, as held by TCRdb, lists in-frame sequences with V and J called but not all clones. Of the missing ones, under half trace to an unresolved V gene in checked studies; the others have no known cause. Within this sample are some 50,000 clones, with 85% to 95% of them counted one time only. The ten largest clones represent approximately 2.9% of the sample. The source was CD8+ T cells from peripheral blood mononuclear cells, collected in the second trimester of pregnancy. These receptors were collected from a female donor with multiple sclerosis, enrolled in a pregnancy study.

The J gene is TRBJ2-3, the V gene TRBV27; 10 bases map to TRBD1. The V segment lost 3 bases and the J segment 10 bases; nucleotides outside the gene matches: 7. Germline lookup yields CDR1 MNHEY and CDR2 SMNVEV (reference sequence). This CDR3 has 14 residues. The CDR3 sequence is CASSLDRGELAQYF. The DNA of the CDR3 is TGTGCCAGCAGTTTGGACAGGGGGGAACTGGCGCAGTATTTT.

This chain uses TRBV2 with TRBJ1-1; D not resolved. CDR1 and CDR2 (germline): SNHLY, FYNNEI. Trimming shortened V by 8 bases and J by 1 base, and 17 bases separated the two germline ends. The CDR3 length is 15 residues. The CDR3 DNA is TGTGCCAGCTCGTTCGCCAGAGGGAAGAACACTGAAGCTTTCTTT. This encodes CASSFARGKNTEAFF.

Written as DNA, the CDR3 is TGTGCCAGCAGCTTAGCGCGACAGGGCGGTTCACCCCTCCACTTT. Its protein is CASSLARQGGSPLHF. The chain carries TRBV7-8 and TRBJ1-6; 7 bases line up with TRBD1. The CDR3 sequence is 15 residues long. Trimming at V came to 0 bases and at J to 9 bases, leaving 5 bases not matched to a gene. Germline lookup yields CDR1 SGHVS and CDR2 FQNEAQ.

The chain carries TRBV27 and TRBJ2-1, with TRBD2 matching over 8 bases. V was pared by 5 bases and J by 0 bases, with 6 bases of the junction left unmatched. Germline V gene sequence: CDR1 MNHEY, CDR2 SMNVEV (reference sequence). This CDR3 is 16 amino acids long. The CDR3 loop reads CASSTVAGSSYNEQFF. CDR3 DNA sequence: TGTGCCAGCAGTACGGTAGCGGGGAGCTCCTACAATGAGCAGTTCTTC.

This chain connects TRBV6-1 to TRBJ1-5, with 8 bases that match TRBD1. The germline V gene has CDR1 MNHNS and CDR2 SASEGT. The CDR3 has 18 residues. Trimming took 2 bases from V and 1 from J; bases not matched to a gene: 10. The CDR3 nucleotides are TGTGCCAGCAGTGAATTTTGGACAGGGATTGGGAGCAATCAGCCCCAGCATTTT. Its translation is CASSEFWTGIGSNQPQHF.

This chain uses TRBV4-1 with TRBJ2-7, with a tentative D call TRBD2 (5 bases). Germline values: CDR1 MGHRA, CDR2 YSYEKL. V lost 1 base, J lost 2 bases, and 12 bases lay in between. The CDR3 has 15 residues. Here the CDR3 reads CASSQARGTTYEQYF. Here the CDR3 DNA reads TGCGCCAGCAGCCAAGCCCGGGGAACCACCTACGAGCAGTACTTC.